What follows is one T cell receptor beta chain and its context. This clone's antigen is unknown. To determine HCMV serostatus, a commercial ELISA kit was used to detect HCMV-specific IgG in serum. Peripheral blood mononuclear cells were isolated from blood by Ficoll density gradient centrifugation. The sequencer listed for this sample is Illumina HiSeq 2000. TCR beta cDNA libraries were made by 5'RACE template switching that added a universal primer site and unique molecular identifiers. cDNA synthesis was primed from the TCR beta constant segment and was followed by two successive PCR amplification steps. The paper's processing steps were these. MIGEC was used to demultiplex reads and group reads by UMI, and MiTCR was used to assemble and quantify clonotypes. Only TCR cDNA sequences supported by at least two reads were kept to exclude erroneous sequences. Downstream repertoire analysis used the tcR package, and clonotypes were matched across fractions by CDR3 nucleotide sequence plus V segment. VDJmatch was used to annotate antigen specificity against VDJdb, with one amino acid substitution in CDR3 allowed. After reprocessing by TCRdb, each CDR3 protein sequence is one entry, and no DNA is given. The V and J calls here are based on TCRdb, not the publication. This specimen's table enumerates 350,000 to 450,000 distinct CDR3 sequences. The ten largest clones add up to around 5.3% of the sample.

The CDR3 goes from the cysteine to the phenylalanine over 14 residues. DNA is not on record. CDR1 and CDR2 are drawn from the germline V gene (reference sequence): MNHEY, SMNVEV. The data stem from a study of T cells expressing NK-cell markers (TCRdb year 2020). Context from the whole study: TCR beta-chain repertoires were profiled in sorted CD3+CD56+NKG2C+, CD3+CD56+NKG2C- and CD3+CD56-NKG2C+ T-cell subsets from about 8 donors. Illumina HiSeq 2000/2500, MiSeq or NextSeq was used to sequence libraries as 2 x 150 bp reads. The study sequenced eight donors, all healthy volunteers chosen at random: three men and five women. Among the eight sequenced donors, seven were HCMV-seropositive and one was HCMV-seronegative. General findings and caveats noted by the study authors: Those dominant clonotypes were again the most abundant among CD3+CD56-NKG2C+ cells in a handful of donors, at about 28.3-65%. It remained unclear whether the expanded NKG2C-expressing T cell clones were specific for HCMV antigens. In roughly six donors, the dominant CD3+CD56+NKG2C+ clonotypes ranked among the top 10 CD8+ clonotypes, making up roughly 1.0-7.0% of CD8+ T cells.

The V and J segments used are TRBV27 and TRBJ2-1; TCRdb's D call of TRBD1 is untestable without DNA. This TCR came from a man aged 18-70 years in good health. The sample comprised blood T cells: a sorted CD56 or NKG2C T cell subset, CD4+ or CD8+ T cells, or bulk PBMC T cells (not recorded which). The CDR3 protein: CASSSLTGQMEQFF.